The clone carrying this TCR beta chain was counted only a few times. Antigen: not known. The data belong to a study of Ad26.COV2.S vaccination and SARS-CoV-2 variants. Findings and caveats of the study: The TCR breadth and depth analyses may have understated or missed part of the total T cell responses.

CDR3 length: 14 amino acids. Germline CDR1 reads MGHRA; CDR2 reads YSYEKL. The V and J ends lost 4 bases and 7 bases respectively, with 14 bases between them. Here immunoSEQ multiplex PCR was the method, and the copy in TCRdb shows in-frame clones only, minus some. The sample carries just over 350,000 clones, 90% to 95% recorded once. V and J are TRBV4-1 and TRBJ1-5; no firm D call. The specimen was peripheral blood, collected after recovery from COVID-19. The clonotype comes from a human donor who had recovered from COVID-19. The CDR3 coding sequence is TGCGCCAGCAGCCTTCGACCGGGCGAGCAGCCCCAGCATTTT. This sequence encodes CASSLRPGEQPQHF.